This TCR beta chain was found in a study of cytomegalovirus exposure and HLA in healthy donors (dated by TCRdb to about 2017). About the investigation overall: An earlier analysis of approximately 590 of the donors reported 276 Gb of sequence data and 117 million unique TCR beta sequences from 190 million or so T cells. All discovery cohort repertoires had been generated using a single sequencing platform. A separate validation cohort of roughly 130 different subjects was used in addition to the approximately 700-subject first cohort. The study combined high-throughput TCR immunosequencing, statistical association of individual TCRs with disease status, and machine learning to predict cytomegalovirus infection status. To study patterns of TCR occurrence, a later analysis re-analyzed previously published TCR beta repertoires from more than 550 donors and added high-resolution HLA genotyping. The genetic ancestry cluster associated with self-reported Caucasian donors included 81% of the approximately 400 genotyped donors. An early release that covered about 640 HLA-typed donors contained about 300 gigabases of sequencing data and 70 million to 100 million unique TCR sequences. To decide whether each TCR beta V gene segment behaved as functional or pseudogenic, an earlier analysis of 587 of the donors relied on high-throughput TCR beta sequencing. Using immunosequencing, the study profiled T cell repertoires from roughly 650 subjects and related those repertoires to cytomegalovirus serostatus. Rather than drawing on any new phenotypic data, the later analysis identified candidate immune exposures from TCR beta sequences and the way those sequences occurred across donors. A later genetic analysis used genome-wide SNP genotypes for about 55% of the 666 donors, treating that subset as a discovery cohort. Typing coverage varied by locus: roughly 620-630 donors for A, B, C, DRB1 and DQB1; approximately 560 for DQA1; about 600 for DPA1; roughly 450 for DPB1. Donor age, sex, ethnicity and CMV serostatus were compiled alongside the repertoire data. Roughly 5 DR-DQ haplotypes were handled as single units for association and clustering, since linkage in the cohort was strong. Both class I and class II loci were covered by HLA typing, at four-digit resolution. The aim of the study was to test whether cataloging public T cell receptors could identify signatures of past pathogen exposure. Among almost 400 genotyped donors of the cohort, an average of approximately 240,000 unique TCR beta nucleotide sequences were sequenced per donor, around 20% of them non-productive. Study-wide conclusions, independent of this receptor: The classifier was reported to diagnose cytomegalovirus status with high specificity and sensitivity in both the original cohort and the validation cohort. In a later genetic analysis, a missense DCLRE1C variant was associated with V-gene and J-gene trimming of TCR beta chains, and the association was replicated in an independent cohort. Most CMV-associated TCR beta chains appeared to be HLA-restricted in a later analysis, and the HLA associations seemed to be driven largely by CMV exposure. In the study, approximately 150 TCR beta chains were listed as associated with cytomegalovirus. Some IMGT-functional V segments, including TRBV6-2 and TRBV6-3, could not be distinguished by the 87-base-pair reads and were therefore excluded. Compared with equally common non-associated chains, HLA-associated TCR beta chains in a later analysis were more clonally expanded and had lower generation probabilities. In an earlier analysis of more than 500 of the donors, most TCR beta V segments appeared in productive rearrangements about 87% or about 30% of the time, broadly matching IMGT annotations. This cohort had only TCR beta chains sequenced, and the lack of alpha or paired-chain data limited which features could be detected. A few of the identified cytomegalovirus-associated TCR beta chains were confirmed in vitro to be specific for cytomegalovirus antigens. A further reported finding was that TCR beta sequences accurately predicted the HLA-A and HLA-B alleles for most subjects in the first cohort. According to a later analysis, TCR association rates differed among HLA loci, with DRB1 alleles showing the most associated TCRs and HLA-C alleles showing the fewest. In a later analysis, several top co-occurrence clusters were reported to appear linked to parvovirus B19, influenza, CMV and Epstein-Barr virus. Assigning TCR associations to individual alleles was difficult when HLA alleles, especially DR and DQ, strongly co-occurred. In a later analysis, some 17,000 TCR beta sequences were associated with specific HLA alleles at a false discovery rate of 0.05. Correlated functional status among segregating V segments might reflect linkage disequilibrium, but an unknown experimental factor could not be ruled out. A group of highly shared sequence variants was considered likely to be a technical artifact of the sequencing pipeline. Because HLA typing was unavailable for some donors at each locus, only the typed subset was used in association tests. Over 15 rarely observed V segments, including chromosome 9 orphons, were excluded from the earlier analysis of some 590 of the donors because counts were too low. According to the authors, the approach could potentially be generalized to other disease states and immunological phenotypes. Compared with the 666-donor mean, donors in an Asian-associated ancestry cluster had fewer N-insertions in productive TCRs, according to a later genetic analysis. The presence/absence analyses assumed that sequencing depth was roughly uniform across donors, and that assumption may not be true. Most TCR sequences were seen in very few donors, while some public TCRs were found in many individuals. Immune exposure information for the cohort was limited to CMV serostatus.

As for this clone: Its binding antigen is unknown. The record has no base qualities; no much larger clone is one base away.

Libraries were constructed by the immunoSEQ multiplex PCR assay. For the multiplex PCR, a mixture combining 60 forward primers for TCR Vbeta segments and 13 reverse primers for TCR Jbeta segments was used. Amplification of the CDR3 region of rearranged TCR beta genes was performed with a multiplex PCR assay on genomic DNA. The Illumina HiSeq System was used to sequence the amplified TCR beta libraries as 87-base-pair reads. The authors processed their data as follows. In a later analysis, 77 million or so unique TCR beta chains were counted across the approximately 640 repertoires, and roughly 11 million of these chains were shared by at least two donors. A nearest-neighbor algorithm error-corrected the raw reads and collapsed the reads into unique sequences, merging closely related sequences to remove PCR and sequencing errors. V, D and J gene segments were assigned by aligning CDR3 sequences to IMGT reference sequences. Each retained sequence needed at least a six-nucleotide match to both a V gene segment and a J gene segment. Rearrangements were called productive when the CDR3 lacked stop codons and stayed in frame with V and J; all others were non-productive. Following IMGT convention, CDR3 was defined as the stretch from the second conserved V-encoded cysteine up to the conserved J-encoded phenylalanine. In an earlier analysis of 500 to 650 of the donors, sequences lacking an unambiguous match to a single V gene segment were excluded. An earlier analysis of just under 600 of the donors called V segments functional above 56.7% productive rearrangements and segregating when the between-donor standard deviation exceeded 5%. A statistical classification framework was built for diagnosing cytomegalovirus status from the catalog of TCR beta chain sequences. V and J gene assignment, in a later analysis, came from comparing TCR nucleotide sequences with IMGT/GENE-DB human TR gene sequences. The TCRdist pipeline was used in a later analysis to assign CDR3 sequences and most-parsimonious VDJ recombination scenarios. In a later analysis, each TCR beta chain was defined by its CDR3 amino acid sequence together with its V-gene family, and reads lacking a unique V-gene family were excluded. In a later analysis, around 650 highly shared, low-generation-probability nucleotide sequences were removed to address suspected cross-contamination and a sequencing artifact. In a later analysis, a clonal expansion index for each public chain was calculated from normalized within-repertoire ranks of inferred template counts. A later analysis computed generation probabilities with a VDJ recombination model fitted to out-of-frame rearrangements, and checked the results against IGoR. Hypergeometric tests were used in a later analysis to score TCR-TCR, TCR-HLA and TCR-CMV co-occurrence, with a repertoire-size bias correction applied to the TCR pairs. In a later analysis, false discovery rates were estimated by permuting HLA or CMV assignments 20 times. In a later analysis, co-occurring TCRs were grouped using DBSCAN, and TCRdist sequence similarity was added for clustering within HLA-allele-positive subsets. Repertoires with fewer than 30,000 or more than 120,000 public chains were left out of co-occurrence clustering, as were a few repertoires with anomalous nucleotide sharing. TCRdb limited this immuneACCESS table to in-frame rearrangements with V and J called. A share of clones is missing; checked studies link under half to unresolved V genes, and the rest is unexplained. The V and J calls and clone size come from that table; D and trimming were worked out from the DNA. Here the sample has roughly 160,000 clones; approximately 71% occur a single time. Of the sample, under 7% falls within the top ten clones.

Trimming costs V 3 bases and J 0 bases, and their ends lie 22 bases apart. Including the terminal cysteine and phenylalanine, the CDR3 comprises 19 residues. Kept here is only the CDR3 DNA, which spans 57 bases and is read in frame from base 1. Looking up the germline V gene (reference sequence) yields CDR1 SGHNT and CDR2 YYREEE. The cohort comprised approximately 700 healthy bone marrow donors. Cohort members were all nominally healthy when sampled, although unrecorded immune exposures were likely present. The donor tested CMV seropositive and was one of the 289 seropositive cohort members. Every donor gave a peripheral blood sample, and the peripheral blood mononuclear cells from that sample were used for TCR beta sequencing. Genomic DNA was extracted from the blood cell samples with the Qiagen DNeasy Blood Extraction Kit.

The source material was PBMCs. The receptor chain draws on TRBV5-4 and TRBJ1-5, and the D gene may be TRBD1, 6 bases matching. The clonotype was recovered from a woman aged 18-29 years in good health and CMV-seropositive. The encoded CDR3 is CASSCIILGQNYSNQPQHF. The DNA sequence reads TGTGCCAGCAGCTGTATTATACTCGGACAGAACTATAGCAATCAGCCCCAGCATTTT.